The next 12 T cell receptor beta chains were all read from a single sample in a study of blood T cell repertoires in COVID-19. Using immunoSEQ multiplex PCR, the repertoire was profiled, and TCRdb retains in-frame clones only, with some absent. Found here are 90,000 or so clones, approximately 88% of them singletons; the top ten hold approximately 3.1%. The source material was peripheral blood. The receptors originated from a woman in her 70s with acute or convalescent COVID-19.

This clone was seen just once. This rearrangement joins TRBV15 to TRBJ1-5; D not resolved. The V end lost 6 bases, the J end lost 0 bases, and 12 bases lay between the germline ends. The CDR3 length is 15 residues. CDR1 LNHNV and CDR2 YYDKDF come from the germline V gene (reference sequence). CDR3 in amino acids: CATREAGNSNQPQHF. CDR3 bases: TGTGCCACCAGAGAGGCGGGGAATAGCAATCAGCCCCAGCATTTT.

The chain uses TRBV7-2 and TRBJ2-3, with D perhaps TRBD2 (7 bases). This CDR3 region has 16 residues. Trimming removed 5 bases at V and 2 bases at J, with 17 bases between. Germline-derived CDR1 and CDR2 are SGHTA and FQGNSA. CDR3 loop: CASSPLGGALTDTQYF. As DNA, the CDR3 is TGTGCCAGCAGCCCATTAGGGGGGGCCCTCACAGATACGCAGTATTTT.

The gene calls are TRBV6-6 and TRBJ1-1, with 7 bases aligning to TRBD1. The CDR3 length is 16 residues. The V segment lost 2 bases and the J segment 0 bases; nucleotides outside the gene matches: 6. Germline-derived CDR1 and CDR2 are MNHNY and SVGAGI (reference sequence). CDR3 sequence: CASSYARGQLNTEAFF. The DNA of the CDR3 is TGTGCCAGCAGTTACGCGAGGGGACAGCTGAACACTGAAGCTTTCTTT.

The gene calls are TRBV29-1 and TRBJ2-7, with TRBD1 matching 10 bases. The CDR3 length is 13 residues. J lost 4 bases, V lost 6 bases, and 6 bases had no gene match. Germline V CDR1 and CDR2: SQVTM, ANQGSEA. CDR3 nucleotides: TGCAGCGTAGCGACAGGGGGCAAATACGAGCAGTACTTC. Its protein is CSVATGGKYEQYF.

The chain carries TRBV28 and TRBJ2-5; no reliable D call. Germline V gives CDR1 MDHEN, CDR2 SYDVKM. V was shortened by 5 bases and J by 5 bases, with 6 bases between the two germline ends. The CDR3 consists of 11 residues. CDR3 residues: CASSTWETQYF. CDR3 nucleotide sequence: TGTGCCAGCAGTACTTGGGAGACCCAGTACTTC. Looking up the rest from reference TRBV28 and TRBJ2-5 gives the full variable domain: DVKVTQSSRYLVKRTGEKVFLECVQDMDHENMFWYRQDPGLGLRLIYFSYDVKMKEKGDIPEGYSVSREKKERFSLILESASTNQTSMYLCASSTWETQYFGPGTRLLVL.

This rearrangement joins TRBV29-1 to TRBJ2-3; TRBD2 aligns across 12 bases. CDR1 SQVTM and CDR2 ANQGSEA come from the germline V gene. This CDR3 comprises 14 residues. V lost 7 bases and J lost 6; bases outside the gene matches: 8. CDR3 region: CSAKTSGSPDTQYF. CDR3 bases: TGCAGCGCAAAGACTAGCGGGAGCCCTGATACGCAGTATTTT.

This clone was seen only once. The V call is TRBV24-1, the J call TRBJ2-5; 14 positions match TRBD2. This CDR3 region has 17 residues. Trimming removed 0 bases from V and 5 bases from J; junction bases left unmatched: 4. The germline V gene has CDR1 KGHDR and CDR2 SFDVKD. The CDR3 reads CATSDLRTSGRSETQYF. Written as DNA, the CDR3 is TGTGCCACCAGTGATTTGCGGACTAGCGGGAGGTCTGAGACCCAGTACTTC.

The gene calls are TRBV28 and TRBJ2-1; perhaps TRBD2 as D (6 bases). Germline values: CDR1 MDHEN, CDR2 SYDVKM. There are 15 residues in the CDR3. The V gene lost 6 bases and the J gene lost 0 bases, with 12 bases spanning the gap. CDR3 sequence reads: CASSLPGSSYNEQFF. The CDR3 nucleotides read TGTGCCAGCAGCTTGCCCGGGAGCTCCTACAATGAGCAGTTCTTC.

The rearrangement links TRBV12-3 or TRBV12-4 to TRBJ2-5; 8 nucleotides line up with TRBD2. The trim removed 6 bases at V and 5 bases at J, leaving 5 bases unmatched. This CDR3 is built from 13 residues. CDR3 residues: CASRRGAGETQYF. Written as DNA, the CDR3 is TGTGCCAGCAGGCGGGGGGCGGGGGAGACCCAGTACTTC.

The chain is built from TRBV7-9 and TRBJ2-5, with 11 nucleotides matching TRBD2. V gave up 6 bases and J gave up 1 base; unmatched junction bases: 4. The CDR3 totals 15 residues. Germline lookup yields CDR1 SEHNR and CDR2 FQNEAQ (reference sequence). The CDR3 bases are TGTGCCAGCAGAACTAGCGGGGGCATCCAAGAGACCCAGTACTTC. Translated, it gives CASRTSGGIQETQYF.

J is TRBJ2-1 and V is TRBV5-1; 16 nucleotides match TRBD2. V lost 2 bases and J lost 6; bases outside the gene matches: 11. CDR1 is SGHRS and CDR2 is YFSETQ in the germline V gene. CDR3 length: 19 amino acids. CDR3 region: CASSFWPGTSGGAGNEQFF. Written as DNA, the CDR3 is TGCGCCAGCAGCTTCTGGCCCGGGACTAGCGGGGGGGCGGGCAATGAGCAGTTCTTC.

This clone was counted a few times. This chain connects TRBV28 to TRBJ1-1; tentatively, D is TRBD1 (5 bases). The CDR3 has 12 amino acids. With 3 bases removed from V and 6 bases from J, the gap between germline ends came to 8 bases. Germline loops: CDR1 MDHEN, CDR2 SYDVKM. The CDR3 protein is CASSFRAPEAFF. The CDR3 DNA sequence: TGTGCCAGCAGTTTCAGGGCCCCTGAAGCTTTCTTT.